One and the same sample provided the 3 T cell receptor beta chains below, sequenced in a study of shared clonotypes between healthy human individuals (TCRdb year 2020). The library came from the immunoSEQ multiplex PCR assay. TCRdb limited this immuneACCESS table to in-frame rearrangements with V and J called. A share of clones is missing; checked studies link under half to unresolved V genes, and the rest is unexplained. In all, the sample holds fewer than 800,000 clones, and roughly 94% of those were seen once. The ten biggest clones cover 24% of the sample. CD8 naive samples were obtained by positive selection for CCR7 among CD45RO-negative cells, yielding a CD45RA+CCR7+ population from which TemRA cells were excluded. Input material: naive CD8+ T cells sorted from blood. According to the study, the label for this sample's cell subset or site signals: CD45RA+CCR7+. The receptors shown here come from a young man in good health.

This chain uses TRBV7-9 with TRBJ1-1; D perhaps matches TRBD1 (6 bases). Between the trimmed V and J ends, which lost 5 bases and 4 bases, there was a span of 11 bases. This CDR3 region has 13 residues. The V gene's germline CDR1 is SEHNR and CDR2 FQNEAQ (reference sequence). The CDR3 nucleotides are TGTGCCAGCAGCGAAACAGGGTTCACTGAAGCTTTCTTT. Its translation is CASSETGFTEAFF.

Points on this clone: Other DNA sequences from this sample encode an identical CDR3 as well. The V and J genes are TRBV4-1 and TRBJ2-7, with 9 bases aligning to TRBD1. CDR1 is MGHRA and CDR2 is YSYEKL in the germline V gene. The length of the CDR3 is 15 residues. The V and J ends lost 2 bases and 1 base, in that order; junction bases with no gene match: 3. CDR3 nucleotides: TGCGCCAGCAGCCAACCGGGACAGGGATCCTACGAGCAGTACTTC. It is translated as CASSQPGQGSYEQYF.

This chain uses TRBV11-2 with TRBJ2-1; tentative D call: TRBD2 (6 bases). CDR3 length: 15 amino acids. V dropped 0 bases and J dropped 4 bases, with 10 bases sitting between them. The germline V gene encodes CDR1 SGHAT and CDR2 FQNNGV. The CDR3 DNA reads TGTGCCAGCAGCTTAGAGGGCGGGGATTACAATGAGCAGTTCTTC. Translating gives CASSLEGGDYNEQFF.